The entry below describes one T cell receptor (beta chain). The data were taken from a study of blood T cell repertoires in COVID-19. Study-wide context: The United States, Italy and Spain were the sources of the acute and convalescent COVID-19 samples.

Sequencing was performed with immunoSEQ multiplex PCR; in TCRdb, only in-frame clones are kept and a portion is missing. This sample has some 150,000 clones, with roughly 90% found just once. Trimming pared 6 bases from V and 0 bases from J, leaving 8 bases between. The CDR3 loop spans 13 amino acids. All enrollees were about 18 to 89 years old and from some 24 US areas. Participant reports of clinical history set cohort assignment. Before being deemed recovered, Cohort 3 donors had two negative PCRs, clearance, or symptom resolution. This TCR was sampled from a woman aged 18-35 years who had recovered from COVID-19. Input material: PBMCs or T cells enriched from blood (not recorded which). The chain is built from TRBV12-3 or TRBV12-4 and TRBJ2-5, with a tentative D call TRBD1 (5 bases). The CDR3 sequence is CASSRRDQETQYF. The CDR3 DNA follows: TGTGCCAGCAGCCGCAGGGACCAAGAGACCCAGTACTTC.